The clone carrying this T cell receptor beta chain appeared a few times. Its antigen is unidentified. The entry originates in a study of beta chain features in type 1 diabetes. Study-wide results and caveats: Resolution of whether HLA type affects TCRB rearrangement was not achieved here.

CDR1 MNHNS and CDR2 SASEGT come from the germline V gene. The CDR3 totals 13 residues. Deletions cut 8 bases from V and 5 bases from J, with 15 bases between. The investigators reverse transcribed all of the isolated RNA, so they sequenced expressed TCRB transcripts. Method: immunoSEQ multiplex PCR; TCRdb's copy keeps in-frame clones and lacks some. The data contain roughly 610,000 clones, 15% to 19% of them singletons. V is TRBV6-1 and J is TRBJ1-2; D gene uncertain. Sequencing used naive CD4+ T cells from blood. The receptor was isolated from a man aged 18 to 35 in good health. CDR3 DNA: TGTGCCAGCGGAGTGAAGTCGAAGTATGGCTACACCTTC. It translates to CASGVKSKYGYTF.